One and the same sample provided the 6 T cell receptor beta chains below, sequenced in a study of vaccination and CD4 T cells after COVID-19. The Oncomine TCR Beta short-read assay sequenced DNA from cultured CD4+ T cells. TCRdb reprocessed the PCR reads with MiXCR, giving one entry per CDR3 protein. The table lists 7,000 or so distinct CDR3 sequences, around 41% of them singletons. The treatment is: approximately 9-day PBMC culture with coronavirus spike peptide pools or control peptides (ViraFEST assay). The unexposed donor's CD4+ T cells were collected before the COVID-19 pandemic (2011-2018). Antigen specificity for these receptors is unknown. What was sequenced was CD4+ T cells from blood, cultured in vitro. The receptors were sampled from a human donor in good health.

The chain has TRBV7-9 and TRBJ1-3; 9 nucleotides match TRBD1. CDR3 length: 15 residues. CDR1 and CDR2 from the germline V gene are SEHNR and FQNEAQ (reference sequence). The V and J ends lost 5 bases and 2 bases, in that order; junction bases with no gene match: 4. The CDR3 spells CASSPTGGPGNTIYF. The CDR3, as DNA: TGTGCCAGCAGCCCCACAGGGGGCCCTGGAAACACCATATATTTT.

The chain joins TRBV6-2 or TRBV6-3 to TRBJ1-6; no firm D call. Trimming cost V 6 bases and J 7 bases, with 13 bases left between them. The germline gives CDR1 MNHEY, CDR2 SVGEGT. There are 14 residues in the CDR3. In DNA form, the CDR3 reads TGTGCCAGCAGCCCGGGGTCGGGGAATTCACCCCTCCACTTT. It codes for CASSPGSGNSPLHF.

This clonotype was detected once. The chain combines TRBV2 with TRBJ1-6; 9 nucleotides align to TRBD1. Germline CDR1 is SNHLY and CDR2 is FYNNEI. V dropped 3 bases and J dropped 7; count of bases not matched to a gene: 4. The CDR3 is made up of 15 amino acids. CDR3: CASSEGGTGNSPLHF. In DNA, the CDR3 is TGTGCCAGCAGTGAGGGAGGGACAGGGAATTCACCCCTCCACTTT.

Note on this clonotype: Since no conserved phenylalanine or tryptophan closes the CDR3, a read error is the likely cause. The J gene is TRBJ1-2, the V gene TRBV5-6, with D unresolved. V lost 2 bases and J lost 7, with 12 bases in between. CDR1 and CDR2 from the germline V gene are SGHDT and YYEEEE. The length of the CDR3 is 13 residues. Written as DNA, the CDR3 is TGTGCCAGCAGCTTAGGGTTGGATCGTGGCTACACCTAC. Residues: CASSLGLDRGYTY.

In DNA form, the CDR3 reads TGTGCCATCAGTGAGTCGTCGGGGCGGGGGAGCACAGATACGCAGTATTTT. It encodes CAISESSGRGSTDTQYF. The gene calls are TRBV10-3 and TRBJ2-3, with 7 bases that match TRBD2. Germline V gives CDR1 ENHRY, CDR2 SYGVKD. The V gene end was trimmed by 0 bases and the J gene end by 0 bases; junction bases not matched to a gene: 6. The CDR3 is 17 amino acids.

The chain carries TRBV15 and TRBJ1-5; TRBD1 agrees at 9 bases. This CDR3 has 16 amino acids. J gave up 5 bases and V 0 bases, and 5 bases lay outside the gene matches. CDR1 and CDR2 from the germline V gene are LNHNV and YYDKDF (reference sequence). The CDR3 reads CATSREGQGRDQPQHF. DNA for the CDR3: TGTGCCACCAGCAGAGAGGGACAGGGTAGGGATCAGCCCCAGCATTTT.